The next 6 T cell receptor beta chains were all read from a single sample in a study of early T cells in non-severe SARS-CoV-2 infection. TCRdb processed the 5' RACE reads anew with MiXCR; each CDR3 protein has one entry. In the table there are 64,000 or so distinct CDR3 sequences, roughly 12% of which are singletons. The specimen comprised whole blood, sampled at baseline. These receptors were obtained from an adult who was a healthcare worker with PCR-confirmed SARS-CoV-2 infection or an uninfected control (not recorded which).

This clonotype showed up just a few times. The chain has TRBV20-1 and TRBJ1-1; possible D gene TRBD1, 5 bases. The V gene lost 3 bases and the J gene lost 3 bases, with 17 bases spanning the gap. The CDR3 is made up of 15 amino acids. Germline V gene sequence: CDR1 DFQATT, CDR2 SNEGSKA (reference sequence). CDR3 residues: CSASHAGTGYTEAFF. The DNA for the CDR3 is TGCAGTGCTAGTCACGCCGGGACGGGCTACACTGAAGCTTTCTTT.

The chain links TRBV3-1 to TRBJ2-3, with D tentatively TRBD2 (5 bases). Germline V gene data show CDR1 as LGHDT and CDR2 as YNNKEL (reference sequence). The CDR3 length is 16 residues. Trimming left V 3 bases short and J 1 base short, with 14 bases between. This CDR3 reads CASSQDSLGRTDTQYF. CDR3 DNA sequence: TGTGCCAGCAGCCAGGACTCCCTTGGTCGCACAGATACGCAGTATTTT.

This clonotype was counted a few times. The chain is built from TRBV11-3 and TRBJ2-1; tentative D call: TRBD2 (5 bases). Germline assignment: CDR1 SGHNT and CDR2 YENEEA. CDR3 length equals 15 residues. Between the trimmed V and J ends, which lost 0 bases and 5 bases, there was a span of 11 bases. This CDR3 reads CASSLDRGYDNEQFF. Written as DNA, the CDR3 is TGTGCCAGCAGCTTAGATCGAGGGTACGACAATGAGCAGTTCTTC. The full variable domain, its missing parts supplied by reference TRBV11-3 and TRBJ2-1, is EAGVVQSPRYKIIEKKQPVAFWCNPISGHNTLYWYLQNLGQGPELLIRYENEEAVDDSQLPKDRFSAERLKGVDSTLKIQPAELGDSAVYLCASSLDRGYDNEQFFGPGTRLTVL.

This clonotype was detected only a few times. The J gene is TRBJ2-3, the V gene TRBV10-1; D assignment may be TRBD1 or TRBD2 (6 bases each). V was trimmed by 3 bases and J by 8 bases, leaving 9 bases between them. The CDR3 contains 12 residues. Germline assignment: CDR1 WNHNN and CDR2 SYGVQD (reference sequence). DNA of the CDR3: TGCGCCAGCAGTGAAGAGGGGGGTACGCAGTATTTT. Protein: CASSEEGGTQYF.

V gene TRBV7-2 combines with J gene TRBJ2-3; D call uncertain. Germline values: CDR1 SGHTA, CDR2 FQGNSA. V was trimmed by 5 bases and J by 5 bases, leaving 14 bases between them. The CDR3 contains 14 residues. CDR3 sequence (DNA): TGTGCCAGCAGCCCCTCGATCCGCGAAGATACGCAGTATTTT. Protein sequence: CASSPSIREDTQYF.

There are a few counts of this clonotype. V gene TRBV19 combines with J gene TRBJ2-5; perhaps TRBD1 as D (6 bases). Germline V gives CDR1 LNHDA, CDR2 SQIVND (reference sequence). The V end lost 4 bases, the J end lost 3 bases, and 9 bases lay between the germline ends. The CDR3 contains 13 residues. CDR3 nucleotides: TGTGCCAGTAGTACGACAGGAGAAGAGACCCAGTACTTC. Protein product: CASSTTGEETQYF.